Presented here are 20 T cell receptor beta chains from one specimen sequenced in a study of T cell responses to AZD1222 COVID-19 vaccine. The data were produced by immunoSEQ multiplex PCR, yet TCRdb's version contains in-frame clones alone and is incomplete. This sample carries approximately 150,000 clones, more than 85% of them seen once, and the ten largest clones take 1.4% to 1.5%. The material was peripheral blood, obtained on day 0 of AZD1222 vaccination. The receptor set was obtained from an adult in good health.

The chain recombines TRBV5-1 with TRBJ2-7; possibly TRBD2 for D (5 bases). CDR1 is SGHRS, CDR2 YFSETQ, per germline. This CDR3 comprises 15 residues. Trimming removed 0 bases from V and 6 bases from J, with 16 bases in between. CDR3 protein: CASSLAGVSGSEQYF. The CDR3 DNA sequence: TGCGCCAGCAGCTTGGCCGGGGTATCCGGCTCCGAGCAGTACTTC.

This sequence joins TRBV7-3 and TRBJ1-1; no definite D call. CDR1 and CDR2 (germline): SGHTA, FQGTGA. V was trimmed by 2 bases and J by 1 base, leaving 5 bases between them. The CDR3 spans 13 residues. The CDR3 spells CASSLSENTEAFF. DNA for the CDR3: TGTGCCAGCAGCTTATCAGAGAACACTGAAGCTTTCTTT.

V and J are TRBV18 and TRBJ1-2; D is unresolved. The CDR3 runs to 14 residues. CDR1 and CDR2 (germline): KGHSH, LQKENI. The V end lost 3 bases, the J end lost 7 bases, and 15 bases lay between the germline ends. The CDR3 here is CASSPGVDPLGYTF. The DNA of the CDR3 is TGTGCCAGCTCACCCGGGGTGGACCCTCTTGGCTACACCTTC.

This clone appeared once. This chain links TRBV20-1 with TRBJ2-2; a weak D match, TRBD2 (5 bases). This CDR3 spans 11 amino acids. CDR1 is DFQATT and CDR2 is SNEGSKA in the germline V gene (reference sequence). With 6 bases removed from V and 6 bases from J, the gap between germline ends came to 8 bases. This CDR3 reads CSAPGAGELFF. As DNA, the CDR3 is TGCAGTGCACCCGGGGCCGGGGAGCTGTTTTTT.

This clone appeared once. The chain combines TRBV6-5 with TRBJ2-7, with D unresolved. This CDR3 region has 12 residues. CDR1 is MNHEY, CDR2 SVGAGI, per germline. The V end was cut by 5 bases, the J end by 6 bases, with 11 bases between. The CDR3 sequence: CASSPRKFEQYF. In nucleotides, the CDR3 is TGTGCCAGCAGTCCTCGGAAATTCGAGCAGTACTTC.

CDR3 loop: CASSWQGGGSPLHF. The CDR3 bases are TGTGCCAGCAGTTGGCAGGGAGGCGGTTCACCCCTCCACTTT. This chain links TRBV28 with TRBJ1-6; D is perhaps TRBD1 (5 bases). Germline V gives CDR1 MDHEN, CDR2 SYDVKM. V shed 4 bases and J shed 9 bases, with 13 bases lying between them. The CDR3 runs to 14 residues.

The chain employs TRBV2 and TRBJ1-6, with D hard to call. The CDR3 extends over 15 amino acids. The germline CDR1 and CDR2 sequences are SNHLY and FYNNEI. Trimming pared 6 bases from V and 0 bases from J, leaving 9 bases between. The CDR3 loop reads CASSQESSYNSPLHF. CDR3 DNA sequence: TGTGCCAGCAGCCAGGAGAGCTCCTATAATTCACCCCTCCACTTT.

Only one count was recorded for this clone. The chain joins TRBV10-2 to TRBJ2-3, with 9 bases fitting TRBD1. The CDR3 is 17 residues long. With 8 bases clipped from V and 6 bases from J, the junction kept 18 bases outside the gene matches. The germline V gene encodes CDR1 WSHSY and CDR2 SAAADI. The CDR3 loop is CASRRDWTGVNTDTQYF. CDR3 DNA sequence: TGCGCCAGCCGTCGGGACTGGACAGGGGTAAATACCGATACGCAGTATTTT.

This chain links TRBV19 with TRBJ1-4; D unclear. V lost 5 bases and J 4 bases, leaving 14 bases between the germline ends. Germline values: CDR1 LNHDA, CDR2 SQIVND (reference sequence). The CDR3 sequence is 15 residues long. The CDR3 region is CASSSRRVRNEKLFF. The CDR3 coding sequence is TGTGCCAGTAGTTCCCGACGGGTGCGTAATGAAAAACTGTTTTTT.

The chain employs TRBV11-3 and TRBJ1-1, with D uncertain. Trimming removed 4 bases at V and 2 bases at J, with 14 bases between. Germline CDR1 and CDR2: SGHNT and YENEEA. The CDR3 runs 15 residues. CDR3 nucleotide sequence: TGTGCCAGCAGCTCCTGGACCCCGATCAACACTGAAGCTTTCTTT. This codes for CASSSWTPINTEAFF. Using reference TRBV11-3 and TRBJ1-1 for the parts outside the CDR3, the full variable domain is EAGVVQSPRYKIIEKKQPVAFWCNPISGHNTLYWYLQNLGQGPELLIRYENEEAVDDSQLPKDRFSAERLKGVDSTLKIQPAELGDSAVYLCASSSWTPINTEAFFGQGTRLTVV.

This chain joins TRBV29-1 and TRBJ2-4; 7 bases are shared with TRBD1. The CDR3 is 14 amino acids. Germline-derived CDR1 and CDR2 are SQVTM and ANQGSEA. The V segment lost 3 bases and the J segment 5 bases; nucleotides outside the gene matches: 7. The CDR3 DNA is TGCAGCGTTGAGGCTAGGGGGCAGCAAAACATTCAGTACTTC. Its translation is CSVEARGQQNIQYF. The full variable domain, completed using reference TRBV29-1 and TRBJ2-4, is SAVISQKPSRDICQRGTSLTIQCQVDSQVTMMFWYRQQPGQSLTLIATANQGSEATYESGFVIDKFPISRPNLTFSTLTVSNMSPEDSSIYLCSVEARGQQNIQYFGAGTRLSVL.

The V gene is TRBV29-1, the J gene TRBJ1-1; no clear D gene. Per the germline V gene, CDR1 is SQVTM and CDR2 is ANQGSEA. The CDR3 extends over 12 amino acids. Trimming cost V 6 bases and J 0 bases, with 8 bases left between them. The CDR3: CSVATMNTEAFF. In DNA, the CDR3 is TGCAGCGTCGCGACGATGAACACTGAAGCTTTCTTT.

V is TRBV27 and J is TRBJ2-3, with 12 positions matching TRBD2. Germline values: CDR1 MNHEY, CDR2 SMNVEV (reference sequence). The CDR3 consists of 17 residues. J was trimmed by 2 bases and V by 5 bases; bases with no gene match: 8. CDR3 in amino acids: CASSLRGTSGYTDTQYF. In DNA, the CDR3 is TGTGCCAGCAGTCTAAGGGGGACTAGCGGGTACACAGATACGCAGTATTTT.

The CDR3, as DNA: TGTGCCAGCAGCTTGGGGACAGAAAATTCACCCCTCCACTTT. Translated: CASSLGTENSPLHF. The chain uses TRBV7-3 and TRBJ1-6; TRBD1 aligns across 7 bases. Trimming removed 3 bases from V and 7 bases from J; junction bases left unmatched: 3. The germline gives CDR1 SGHTA, CDR2 FQGTGA. The CDR3 runs to 14 residues.

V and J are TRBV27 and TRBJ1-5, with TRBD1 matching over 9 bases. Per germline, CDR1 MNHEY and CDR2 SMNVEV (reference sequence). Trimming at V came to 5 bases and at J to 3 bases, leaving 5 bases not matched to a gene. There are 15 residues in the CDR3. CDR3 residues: CASSSGTGLNQPQHF. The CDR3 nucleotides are TGTGCCAGCAGTAGTGGGACAGGGCTCAATCAGCCCCAGCATTTT.

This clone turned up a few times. The CDR3 coding sequence is TGTGCCAGCAGCTTAGACTACGAGCAGTACTTC. It yields the protein CASSLDYEQYF. The genes are TRBV7-2 and TRBJ2-7; D not resolved. Germline CDR1 SGHTA, CDR2 FQGNSA. CDR3 length: 11 amino acids. Trimming shortened V by 1 base and J by 3 bases, and 1 base separated the two germline ends.

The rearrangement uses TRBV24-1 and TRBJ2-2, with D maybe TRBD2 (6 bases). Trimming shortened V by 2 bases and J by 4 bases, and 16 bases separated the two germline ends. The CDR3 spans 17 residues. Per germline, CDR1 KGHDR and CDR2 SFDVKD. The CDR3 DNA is TGTGCCACCAGTGATTCCGCCGGGACTCTGGGCACCGGGGAGCTGTTTTTT. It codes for CATSDSAGTLGTGELFF.

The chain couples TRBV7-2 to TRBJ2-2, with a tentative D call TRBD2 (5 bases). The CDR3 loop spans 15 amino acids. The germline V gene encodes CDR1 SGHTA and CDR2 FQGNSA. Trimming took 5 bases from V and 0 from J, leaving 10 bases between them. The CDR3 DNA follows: TGTGCCAGCAGCGTTACCGGGACGAACACCGGGGAGCTGTTTTTT. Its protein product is CASSVTGTNTGELFF.

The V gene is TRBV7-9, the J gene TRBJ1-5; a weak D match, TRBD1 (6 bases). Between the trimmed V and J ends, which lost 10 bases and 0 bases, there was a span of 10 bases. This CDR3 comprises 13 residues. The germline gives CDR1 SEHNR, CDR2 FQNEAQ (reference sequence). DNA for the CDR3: TGTGCCACCACAGGGTCTAGCAATCAGCCCCAGCATTTT. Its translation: CATTGSSNQPQHF.

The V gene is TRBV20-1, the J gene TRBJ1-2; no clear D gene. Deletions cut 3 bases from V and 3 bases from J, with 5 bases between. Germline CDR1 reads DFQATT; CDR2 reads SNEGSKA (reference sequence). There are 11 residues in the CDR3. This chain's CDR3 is CSASGDYGYTF. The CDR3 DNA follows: TGCAGTGCTAGTGGGGACTATGGCTACACCTTC.